This T cell receptor beta chain stems from a study of shared clonotypes between healthy human individuals. Study-wide background: Serving as donors were two women and three men, whose ages spanned 18 to 49.

General study points: It was observed that about 5% of naive CD4 clonotypes were shared across a handful of donors. In general, naive subsets displayed greater estimated richness than memory subsets did.

A note on this clone: Its antigen is not identified.

Profiling relied on immunoSEQ multiplex PCR, and the TCRdb table lists in-frame clones only, not all of them. The sample carries approximately 340,000 clones, 70% to 75% recorded once. The receptor's source is a man aged 25-40 years in good health. The sequenced sample consisted of memory CD4+ T cells sorted from blood. Subset reported: CD45RA-negative fraction.

The CDR3 DNA follows: TGTGCCAGCAGCTTAGAAGCGGCGTACCAAGAGACCCAGTACTTC. This gives the protein CASSLEAAYQETQYF. This sequence joins TRBV7-6 and TRBJ2-5; D is possibly TRBD2 (5 bases). Trimming pared 1 base from V and 0 bases from J, leaving 9 bases between. The CDR3 is made up of 15 amino acids. Germline CDR1 is SGHVS and CDR2 is FNYEAQ.